These 5 T cell receptor beta chains originate from one sample sequenced in a study of early T cells in non-severe SARS-CoV-2 infection (dated by TCRdb to the early 2020s). Library prep was done by 5' RACE. The data were produced on a NextSeq 500. TCRdb reworked the public reads: Q25 trimming with fastp, MiXCR clone assembly, productive beta chains retained. For every CDR3 protein sequence, its rows merge into one entry that carries the most common genes and DNA. Here the sample has fewer than 120,000 distinct CDR3 sequences; over 9.5% occur a single time. The ten largest clones capture around 3.7% of the sample. This specimen was whole blood, taken at baseline. These receptors originate from an adult who was a healthcare worker with PCR-confirmed SARS-CoV-2 infection or an uninfected control (not recorded which).

The chain uses TRBV5-1 and TRBJ1-1; a weak D match, TRBD1 (6 bases). The CDR3 runs to 14 residues. Trimming left V 5 bases short and J 7 bases short, with 18 bases between. The germline V gene encodes CDR1 SGHRS and CDR2 YFSETQ. The CDR3 is CASSKQGPAGEAFF. In DNA form, the CDR3 reads TGCGCCAGCAGTAAACAGGGCCCCGCGGGTGAAGCTTTCTTT.

This chain connects TRBV7-8 to TRBJ1-6; 8 nucleotides agree with TRBD1. The CDR3 is 14 amino acids. CDR1 is SGHVS and CDR2 is FQNEAQ in the germline V gene. Trimming removed 5 bases from V and 10 bases from J; junction bases left unmatched: 7. CDR3: CASSPDRGPSPLHF. The CDR3 nucleotides are TGTGCCAGCAGCCCTGACAGGGGCCCATCACCCCTCCACTTT. Using reference TRBV7-8 and TRBJ1-6 for the parts outside the CDR3, the full variable domain is GAGVSQSPRYKVAKRGQDVALRCDPISGHVSLFWYQQALGQGPEFLTYFQNEAQLDKSGLPSDRFFAERPEGSVSTLKIQRTQQEDSAVYLCASSPDRGPSPLHFGNGTRLTVT.

V is TRBV28 and J is TRBJ2-7, with 11 bases fitting TRBD2. Germline lookup yields CDR1 MDHEN and CDR2 SYDVKM. This CDR3 is 15 amino acids long. V was pared by 5 bases and J by 4 bases, with 7 bases of the junction left unmatched. The CDR3 coding sequence is TGTGCCAGCAGTCATACTAGCGGGAGACCGTACGAGCAGTACTTC. Translation gives CASSHTSGRPYEQYF.

This clonotype was seen more than once but under ten times. The chain recombines TRBV19 with TRBJ1-5; D possibly corresponds to TRBD1 (6 bases). V was trimmed by 7 bases and J by 4 bases, leaving 23 bases between them. Germline loops: CDR1 LNHDA, CDR2 SQIVND (reference sequence). The CDR3 is 17 amino acids. CDR3 nucleotide sequence: TGTGCCAGTAAAGATATGTTGGGGGCGCCCAAGAATCAGCCCCAGCATTTT. It specifies CASKDMLGAPKNQPQHF.

This clonotype was found many times. The chain has TRBV29-1 and TRBJ2-1; unclear D gene. The CDR3 is made up of 14 amino acids. V was trimmed by 5 bases and J by 4 bases, leaving 15 bases between them. Germline assignment: CDR1 SQVTM and CDR2 ANQGSEA. Here the CDR3 reads CSVPASIFYNEQFF. The CDR3 coding sequence is TGCAGCGTTCCAGCGTCGATATTTTACAATGAGCAGTTCTTC.